The 21 T cell receptor beta chains presented below share a single source sample, sequenced in a study of response to subunit inactivated influenza vaccine. From the RT-PCR reads, TCRdb called clonotypes with MiXCR, one entry per CDR3 protein. The sample carries hundreds of thousands of distinct CDR3 sequences, approximately 24% recorded once. Here the sequenced sample was CD4+ T cells sorted from PBMCs, taken around 5 days after vaccination. The receptors were gathered from a man aged 50 to 60 who received an inactivated influenza vaccine.

This clonotype was detected ten times or more. The chain carries TRBV7-9 and TRBJ2-2; D may be TRBD2 (6 bases). This CDR3 has 14 amino acids. Germline CDR1 reads SEHNR; CDR2 reads FQNEAQ (reference sequence). The V and J ends lost 0 bases and 6 bases respectively, with 8 bases between them. The CDR3 DNA sequence: TGTGCCAGCAGCTTAGCGGCGGGATCCGGGGAGCTGTTTTTT. It translates to CASSLAAGSGELFF.

This clonotype was seen a handful of times. V usage is TRBV6-1 and J usage is TRBJ1-4; 9 bases match TRBD1. Per the germline V gene, CDR1 is MNHNS and CDR2 is SASEGT. V was pared by 6 bases and J by 3 bases, with 8 bases of the junction left unmatched. CDR3 length equals 16 residues. CDR3 nucleotides: TGTGCCAGCAGAACGGACAGGGGAGGGGCTAATGAAAAACTGTTTTTT. Its translation: CASRTDRGGANEKLFF.

CDR3 in DNA: TGTGCCAGCAGTGATAACAGGGGGCTGAACACTGAAGCTTTCTTT. It yields the protein CASSDNRGLNTEAFF. The rearrangement links TRBV25-1 to TRBJ1-1; 9 bases map to TRBD1. V dropped 3 bases and J dropped 0; count of bases not matched to a gene: 2. The germline gives CDR1 MGHDK, CDR2 SYGVNS. The CDR3 totals 15 residues. Full variable domain (remainder filled in from reference TRBV25-1 and TRBJ1-1): EADIYQTPRYLVIGTGKKITLECSQTMGHDKMYWYQQDPGMELHLIHYSYGVNSTEKGDLSSESTVSRIRTEHFPLTLESARPSHTSQYLCASSDNRGLNTEAFFGQGTRLTVV.

This rearrangement joins TRBV30 to TRBJ2-3; tentative D call: TRBD2 (6 bases). Germline CDR1 GTSNPN, CDR2 SVGIG (reference sequence). V lost 1 base and J lost 4, with 15 bases in between. The CDR3 runs to 15 residues. As DNA, the CDR3 is TGTGCCTGGAGTGCTGGCGGGACGACTTCAGATACGCAGTATTTT. Its translation is CAWSAGGTTSDTQYF.

V gene TRBV20-1 combines with J gene TRBJ2-3; D gene ambiguous. Germline V gene data show CDR1 as DFQATT and CDR2 as SNEGSKA (reference sequence). V was shortened by 1 base and J by 4 bases, with 15 bases between the two germline ends. This CDR3 contains 15 residues. The CDR3 spells CSARVGTSSSDTQYF. DNA of the CDR3: TGCAGTGCTAGAGTCGGCACGAGTAGTTCAGATACGCAGTATTTT.

The genes are TRBV11-2 and TRBJ2-1; D ambiguous. The CDR3 is 14 residues long. The germline V and J ends were trimmed by 2 bases and 5 bases, with 10 bases remaining between them. Germline V gene lookup returns CDR1 SGHAT and CDR2 FQNNGV. In nucleotides, the CDR3 is TGTGCCAGCAGCTTAACCCCGCATAACAATGAGCAGTTCTTC. This codes for CASSLTPHNNEQFF.

This clonotype was seen a few times. This chain connects TRBV2 to TRBJ2-7, with 8 bases identical to TRBD1. CDR1 and CDR2 from the germline V gene are SNHLY and FYNNEI. This CDR3 has 13 residues. J gave up 2 bases and V 8 bases, and 5 bases lay outside the gene matches. The chain's CDR3 is CASRRQGTYEQYF. The CDR3 coding sequence is TGTGCCAGCCGTCGACAGGGGACCTACGAGCAGTACTTC. Drawing the rest from reference TRBV2 and TRBJ2-7, the complete variable domain is EPEVTQTPSHQVTQMGQEVILRCVPISNHLYFYWYRQILGQKVEFLVSFYNNEISEKSEIFDDQFSVERPDGSNFTLKIRSTKLEDSAMYFCASRRQGTYEQYFGPGTRLTVT.

The chain links TRBV12-3 or TRBV12-4 to TRBJ1-5, with D perhaps matching TRBD1 (6 bases). Deletions cut 5 bases from V and 4 bases from J, with 12 bases between. This CDR3 region has 14 residues. CDR3 region: CASSPLGTNQPQHF. As DNA, the CDR3 is TGTGCCAGCAGTCCATTAGGGACAAATCAGCCCCAGCATTTT.

The rearrangement links TRBV7-2 to TRBJ2-1, with D possibly being TRBD1 or TRBD2 (5 bases each). CDR3 length equals 16 residues. Looked up from germline, CDR1 is SGHTA and CDR2 is FQGNSA. Trimming left V 5 bases short and J 7 bases short, with 21 bases between. CDR3 protein: CASSPMGVRVGNEQFF. For the CDR3, the DNA is TGTGCCAGCAGCCCAATGGGGGTTAGGGTGGGGAATGAGCAGTTCTTC.

V is TRBV5-1 and J is TRBJ1-5; possible D gene TRBD1, 5 bases. The ends were cut back, 0 bases at V and 3 bases at J, with 10 bases in the middle. The CDR3 extends over 15 amino acids. Germline V gives CDR1 SGHRS, CDR2 YFSETQ. DNA for the CDR3: TGCGCCAGCAGCTTGGGGGGGAGCCTCAATCAGCCCCAGCATTTT. This gives the protein CASSLGGSLNQPQHF. Based on the CDR3 plus reference TRBV5-1 and TRBJ1-5, the full variable domain is KAGVTQTPRYLIKTRGQQVTLSCSPISGHRSVSWYQQTPGQGLQFLFEYFSETQRNKGNFPGRFSGRQFSNSRSEMNVSTLELGDSALYLCASSLGGSLNQPQHFGDGTRLSIL.

The rearrangement joins TRBV6-5 to TRBJ1-4, with a tentative D call TRBD1 (5 bases). CDR3 length: 18 amino acids. Germline loops: CDR1 MNHEY, CDR2 SVGAGI. Trimming shortened V by 2 bases and J by 8 bases, and 24 bases separated the two germline ends. This CDR3 is CASSYGRGVGRVSEKLFF. The CDR3 bases are TGTGCCAGCAGTTACGGAAGGGGTGTTGGGCGGGTATCCGAAAAACTGTTTTTT.

This chain uses TRBV24-1 with TRBJ2-7; TRBD1 matches 8 bases. V lost 3 bases to trimming and J lost 4 bases; unmatched junction nucleotides: 7. The CDR3 is 15 residues long. The germline V gene encodes CDR1 KGHDR and CDR2 SFDVKD. In nucleotides, the CDR3 is TGTGCCACCAGTGATCCCGGACAGGGACAGTACGAGCAGTACTTC. Protein product: CATSDPGQGQYEQYF.

This clonotype was counted a few times. The chain couples TRBV7-2 to TRBJ2-5; a possible D gene is TRBD2 (5 bases). The CDR3 consists of 13 residues. Trimming took off 3 bases at V and 5 bases at J, with 10 bases between the two ends. The germline gives CDR1 SGHTA, CDR2 FQGNSA. CDR3 DNA: TGTGCCAGCAGCTTCGGGATACGGGAGACCCAGTACTTC. Protein: CASSFGIRETQYF.

This chain uses TRBV7-3 with TRBJ2-5; no clear D. Trimming removed 6 bases at V and 4 bases at J, with 12 bases between. CDR1 is SGHTA, CDR2 FQGTGA, per germline. This CDR3 is 13 amino acids long. The CDR3 reads CASSTDGRETQYF. CDR3 DNA sequence: TGTGCCAGCAGTACAGACGGGCGAGAGACCCAGTACTTC.

This rearrangement joins TRBV7-2 to TRBJ2-2; D not resolved. Germline V CDR1 and CDR2: SGHTA, FQGNSA. V was trimmed by 2 bases and J by 3 bases, leaving 7 bases between them. The CDR3 has 14 amino acids. CDR3 protein: CASSLYRYTGELFF. The CDR3 DNA is TGTGCCAGCAGCTTATATAGATACACCGGGGAGCTGTTTTTT.

This clonotype was seen repeatedly, ten times or more. The chain employs TRBV29-1 and TRBJ1-1; D is uncertain. This CDR3 region has 13 residues. V was clipped by 1 base and J by 0 bases, with 6 bases between them. CDR1 and CDR2 from the germline V gene are SQVTM and ANQGSEA. The CDR3 DNA is TGCAGCGTTGAAGGGCAAATGAACACTGAAGCTTTCTTT. Encoded protein: CSVEGQMNTEAFF.

This clonotype was seen at least ten times. The CDR3 here is CASRTSRLAGEVNEQFF. The DNA for the CDR3 is TGTGCCAGCAGAACGAGTAGACTAGCGGGAGAAGTCAATGAGCAGTTCTTC. This chain links TRBV6-2 or TRBV6-3 with TRBJ2-1, with TRBD2 matching over 12 bases. This CDR3 is 17 amino acids long. Trimming at V came to 6 bases and at J to 6 bases, leaving 12 bases not matched to a gene. Germline CDR1 is MNHEY and CDR2 is SVGEGT.

This clonotype was counted between two and nine times. V gene TRBV12-3 or TRBV12-4 combines with J gene TRBJ1-3; D is undetermined. The V gene lost 8 bases and the J gene lost 0 bases, with 8 bases spanning the gap. The CDR3 is 13 amino acids. The CDR3 DNA is TGTGCCAGCCGCGTCGTCTCTGGAAACACCATATATTTT. This translates into CASRVVSGNTIYF.

The rearrangement joins TRBV2 to TRBJ2-3; the match to TRBD1 covers 7 bases. V lost 5 bases, J lost 10 bases, and 15 bases stayed unmatched. There are 15 residues in the CDR3. CDR1 and CDR2 from the germline V gene are SNHLY and FYNNEI. As DNA, the CDR3 is TGTGCCAGCAGTCGAGGGCCTAGACAGGGATACGCGCAGTATTTT. Its translation: CASSRGPRQGYAQYF.

The sample holds many counts of this clonotype. The chain employs TRBV21-1 and TRBJ2-7. TRBV21-1 is tagged as a pseudogene. The CDR3 sequence is 15 residues long. The CDR3 region has the DNA TGTGCCAGCAGCAAAGCTCGGCTAAGGTCTGACGAGCAGTACTTC. Translated: CASSKARLRSDEQYF.

The genes are TRBV20-1 and TRBJ2-3; D is undetermined. From germline, CDR1 is DFQATT and CDR2 SNEGSKA (reference sequence). There are 14 residues in the CDR3. Trimming took off 3 bases at V and 0 bases at J, with 10 bases between the two ends. The CDR3 is CSASRLSSTDTQYF. CDR3 nucleotide sequence: TGCAGTGCTAGCAGGCTGTCTAGCACAGATACGCAGTATTTT.